Below are 22 T cell receptor beta chains sequenced from a single sample in a study of memory CD4+ T cells and cytomegalovirus serostatus. The data were produced by immunoSEQ multiplex PCR, yet TCRdb's version contains in-frame clones alone and is incomplete. In the table there are 45,000 to 65,000 clones, about 80% of which are singletons. The sort gate was single viable CD3+CD4+CD8-CD45RO+ cells for memory CD4+ T cells. What was sequenced was memory CD4+ T cells from blood. Receptor source: an adult in good health and CMV-seropositive.

The chain carries TRBV7-9 and TRBJ2-1, with a weak D call TRBD2 (6 bases). V gave up 0 bases and J gave up 11 bases, with 17 bases separating them. Looked up from germline, CDR1 is SEHNR and CDR2 is FQNEAQ (reference sequence). The CDR3 has 15 residues. The CDR3 DNA sequence: TGTGCCAGCAGCTTAGCAAGTGTCGCTAGCGAGAAGCAGTTCTTC. Amino acids: CASSLASVASEKQFF.

The rearrangement links TRBV19 to TRBJ1-4; no clear D. CDR3 size: 14 residues. Trimming removed 6 bases from V and 2 bases from J, with 10 bases in between. The germline V gene has CDR1 LNHDA and CDR2 SQIVND (reference sequence). The CDR3 nucleotides read TGTGCCAGTAGAAAGCGGCAGACTAATGAAAAACTGTTTTTT. Amino acid sequence: CASRKRQTNEKLFF.

Only one count was recorded for this clone. CDR3 protein: CASSLEDLAGVQFF. DNA for the CDR3: TGCGCCAGCAGCTTGGAGGATTTAGCGGGAGTGCAGTTCTTC. J is TRBJ2-1 and V is TRBV5-1; 9 nucleotides agree with TRBD2. Per the germline V gene, CDR1 is SGHRS and CDR2 is YFSETQ. The V segment lost 0 bases and the J segment 12 bases; nucleotides outside the gene matches: 7. The CDR3 is 14 residues long. Together with reference TRBV5-1 and TRBJ2-1, the CDR3 gives the full variable domain: KAGVTQTPRYLIKTRGQQVTLSCSPISGHRSVSWYQQTPGQGLQFLFEYFSETQRNKGNFPGRFSGRQFSNSRSEMNVSTLELGDSALYLCASSLEDLAGVQFFGPGTRLTVL.

The chain is built from TRBV7-2 and TRBJ2-1; D uncertain. The CDR3 loop spans 11 amino acids. CDR1 and CDR2 from the germline V gene are SGHTA and FQGNSA. Trimming removed 5 bases from V and 12 bases from J, with 11 bases in between. CDR3 amino acids: CASSPEESQFF. CDR3 nucleotide sequence: TGTGCCAGCAGCCCTGAGGAATCGCAGTTCTTC.

V is TRBV15 and J is TRBJ2-3; 9 bases agree with TRBD1. From germline, CDR1 is LNHNV and CDR2 YYDKDF (reference sequence). The CDR3 covers 14 residues. V lost 6 bases, J lost 4 bases, and 5 bases stayed unmatched. The CDR3 DNA is TGTGCCACCAGTGCGGGGACAGGGTCAGATACGCAGTATTTT. Protein: CATSAGTGSDTQYF. Variable domain in full (rest from reference TRBV15 and TRBJ2-3): DAMVIQNPRYQVTQFGKPVTLSCSQTLNHNVMYWYQQKSSQAPKLLFHYYDKDFNNEADTPDNFQSRRPNTSFCFLDIRSPGLGDTAMYLCATSAGTGSDTQYFGPGTRLTVL.

In its sample, this clone was seen a few times. The CDR3 DNA follows: TGTGCCAGCTCACCTCAGGGTTCGGGTAATTCACCCCTCCACTTT. Translated, it gives CASSPQGSGNSPLHF. The V and J genes are TRBV18 and TRBJ1-6; a possible D gene is TRBD1 (5 bases). This CDR3 spans 15 amino acids. Between the trimmed V and J ends, which lost 3 bases and 6 bases, there was a span of 12 bases. Germline CDR1 KGHSH, CDR2 LQKENI.

The chain joins TRBV27 to TRBJ1-5; D remains ambiguous. The CDR3 contains 14 residues. Germline CDR1 reads MNHEY; CDR2 reads SMNVEV (reference sequence). The V end lost 7 bases, the J end lost 3 bases, and 13 bases lay between the germline ends. As DNA, the CDR3 is TGTGCCAGCAAAGGTGGGGTCTACAATCAGCCCCAGCATTTT. Translation gives CASKGGVYNQPQHF.

The rearrangement uses TRBV15 and TRBJ1-5; perhaps TRBD1 as D (5 bases). Trimming cost V 1 base and J 2 bases, with 9 bases left between them. The CDR3 sequence is 15 residues long. Germline V gene data show CDR1 as LNHNV and CDR2 as YYDKDF (reference sequence). The CDR3 spells CATSRGGSGNQPQHF. DNA of the CDR3: TGTGCCACCAGCAGAGGGGGGTCCGGCAATCAGCCCCAGCATTTT.

The rearrangement uses TRBV5-1 and TRBJ1-6; D gene ambiguous. V lost 0 bases and J lost 6, with 7 bases in between. The length of the CDR3 is 14 residues. Germline V gene sequence: CDR1 SGHRS, CDR2 YFSETQ. CDR3: CASSLEVLNSPLHF. CDR3 coding DNA: TGCGCCAGCAGCTTGGAGGTCCTTAATTCACCCCTCCACTTT.

The V call is TRBV21-1, the J call TRBJ2-2; TRBD1, the table's D call, lacks a check against the DNA. TRBV21-1 is given as a pseudogene. This CDR3 is 14 amino acids long. CDR3: CASSEDRGNGELFF. Written as DNA, the CDR3 is TGTGCCAGCAGCGAGGACAGGGGGAACGGGGAGCTGTTTTTT.

This rearrangement joins TRBV10-2 to TRBJ1-6; D is possibly TRBD1 (5 bases). Trimming removed 6 bases at V and 7 bases at J, with 10 bases between. This CDR3 contains 13 residues. Germline V gives CDR1 WSHSY, CDR2 SAAADI. CDR3 nucleotide sequence: TGCGCCAGCAGCGCTAACAGGAATTCACCCCTCCACTTT. Protein sequence: CASSANRNSPLHF.

The V call is TRBV10-3, the J call TRBJ1-1; 8 nucleotides align to TRBD1. The V gene's germline CDR1 is ENHRY and CDR2 SYGVKD. The CDR3 is 16 amino acids. J was trimmed by 1 base and V by 7 bases; bases with no gene match: 11. The CDR3 bases are TGTGCCATCAAGCAGGTTCAGGGGGCTGGGAACACTGAAGCTTTCTTT. Translated, it gives CAIKQVQGAGNTEAFF.

This clone was observed a few times. V and J are TRBV7-3 and TRBJ1-1, with 7 bases identical to TRBD1. Germline V gives CDR1 SGHTA, CDR2 FQGTGA. V lost 3 bases and J lost 2; bases outside the gene matches: 6. The CDR3 runs 15 residues. CDR3 residues: CASSFSGTANTEAFF. CDR3 in DNA: TGTGCCAGCAGCTTCTCCGGGACAGCAAACACTGAAGCTTTCTTT.

The chain has TRBV13 and TRBJ2-1; D might be TRBD1 or TRBD2, each matching 5 bases. Trimming removed 1 base at V and 3 bases at J, with 10 bases between. The CDR3 is 15 residues long. CDR1 PRHDT and CDR2 FYEKMQ come from the germline V gene (reference sequence). CDR3 DNA: TGTGCCAGCAGCTTAGCCGGGACGGTCTACAATGAGCAGTTCTTC. Its translation is CASSLAGTVYNEQFF. Full variable domain (outside the CDR3, taken from reference TRBV13 and TRBJ2-1): AAGVIQSPRHLIKEKRETATLKCYPIPRHDTVYWYQQGPGQDPQFLISFYEKMQSDKGSIPDRFSAQQFSDYHSELNMSSLELGDSALYFCASSLAGTVYNEQFFGPGTRLTVL.

V gene TRBV6-4 combines with J gene TRBJ1-2; no clear D. Between the trimmed V and J ends, which lost 6 bases and 1 base, there was a span of 15 bases. The CDR3 loop spans 15 amino acids. CDR1 and CDR2 (germline): MRHNA, SNTAGT. The CDR3 region is CASRVDDTLNYGYTF. In DNA form, the CDR3 reads TGTGCCAGCAGGGTCGACGACACCCTTAACTATGGCTACACCTTC.

This chain links TRBV6-1 with TRBJ1-5; D is unclear. Germline V gene sequence: CDR1 MNHNS, CDR2 SASEGT. The CDR3 length is 15 residues. Trimming took off 2 bases at V and 4 bases at J, with 12 bases between the two ends. This CDR3 is CASSEFFRQNQPQHF. CDR3 DNA sequence: TGTGCCAGCAGTGAATTTTTCCGGCAAAATCAGCCCCAGCATTTT.

This clone was seen more than once but under ten times. V is TRBV7-6 and J is TRBJ2-1, with D perhaps matching TRBD2 (5 bases). Germline lookup yields CDR1 SGHVS and CDR2 FNYEAQ. V dropped 1 base and J dropped 1 base, with 8 bases sitting between them. The CDR3 spans 15 residues. CDR3 sequence reads: CASSLVGDSYNEQFF. In DNA, the CDR3 is TGTGCCAGCAGCTTAGTCGGGGATTCCTACAATGAGCAGTTCTTC.

The chain couples TRBV7-2 to TRBJ2-1; 7 nucleotides agree with TRBD2. With V trimmed by 1 base and J by 7 bases, 4 bases remained unmatched. Looked up from germline, CDR1 is SGHTA and CDR2 is FQGNSA. The CDR3 runs to 14 residues. The CDR3 region has the DNA TGTGCCAGCAGCTTAGAGGGACTAAAAAATGAGCAGTTCTTC. As protein: CASSLEGLKNEQFF.

This clone came up once. This rearrangement joins TRBV19 to TRBJ2-5, with D possibly TRBD2 on 7 matching bases. Germline assignment: CDR1 LNHDA and CDR2 SQIVND (reference sequence). The CDR3 extends over 14 amino acids. V shed 1 base and J shed 5 bases, with 11 bases lying between them. The CDR3 region is CASSIARGGETQYF. In nucleotides, the CDR3 is TGTGCCAGTAGTATAGCTAGGGGGGGGGAGACCCAGTACTTC.

For this clone: The junction does not match germline at one end; this may be a read error. This chain joins TRBV7-7 and TRBJ2-7; D possibly corresponds to TRBD2 (5 bases). CDR3 size: 14 residues. CDR1 SSHAT and CDR2 FNYEAQ come from the germline V gene (reference sequence). CDR3 residues: CASSDAGPSGEQYF. In DNA, the CDR3 is TGTGCTAGCAGCGACGCAGGCCCCTCGGGAGAGCAGTACTTC.

The V gene is TRBV2, the J gene TRBJ1-6; D remains ambiguous. CDR1 is SNHLY and CDR2 is FYNNEI in the germline V gene. Between the trimmed V and J ends, which lost 5 bases and 6 bases, there was a span of 11 bases. The CDR3 runs to 14 residues. The CDR3 bases are TGTGCCAGCAGTCTAAAACCGATTAATTCACCCCTCCACTTT. This translates into CASSLKPINSPLHF.

This chain joins TRBV30 and TRBJ1-2; the D gene is possibly TRBD1 (6 bases). This CDR3 contains 12 residues. Trimming took 5 bases from V and 5 from J, leaving 12 bases between them. The germline V gene has CDR1 GTSNPN and CDR2 SVGIG (reference sequence). The CDR3 DNA reads TGTGCCTGGGACAGGAGATTTTATGGCTACACCTTC. Translation: CAWDRRFYGYTF.